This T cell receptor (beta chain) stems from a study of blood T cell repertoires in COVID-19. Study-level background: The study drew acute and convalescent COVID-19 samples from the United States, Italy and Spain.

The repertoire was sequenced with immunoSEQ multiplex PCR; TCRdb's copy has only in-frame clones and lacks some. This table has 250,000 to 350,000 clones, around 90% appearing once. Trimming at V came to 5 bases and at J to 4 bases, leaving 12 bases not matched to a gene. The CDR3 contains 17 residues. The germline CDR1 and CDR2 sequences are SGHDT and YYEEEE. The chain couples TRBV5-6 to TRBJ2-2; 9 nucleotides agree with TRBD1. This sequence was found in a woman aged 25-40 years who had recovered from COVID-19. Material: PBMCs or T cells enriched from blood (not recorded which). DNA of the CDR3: TGTGCCAGCAGTACACGGACAGGGGCGGTTGTCACCGGGGAGCTGTTTTTT. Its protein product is CASSTRTGAVVTGELFF.